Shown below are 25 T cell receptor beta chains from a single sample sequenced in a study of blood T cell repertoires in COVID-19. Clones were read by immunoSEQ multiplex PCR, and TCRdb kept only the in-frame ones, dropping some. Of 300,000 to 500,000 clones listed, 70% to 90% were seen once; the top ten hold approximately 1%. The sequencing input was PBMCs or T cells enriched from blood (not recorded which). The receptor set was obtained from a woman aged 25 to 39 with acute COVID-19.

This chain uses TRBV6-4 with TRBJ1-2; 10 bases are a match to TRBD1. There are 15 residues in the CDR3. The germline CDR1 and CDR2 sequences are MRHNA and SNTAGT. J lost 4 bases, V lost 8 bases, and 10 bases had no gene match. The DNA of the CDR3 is TGTGCCAGCTCCCCGGACAGGGGGAAGATCTATGGCTACACCTTC. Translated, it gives CASSPDRGKIYGYTF.

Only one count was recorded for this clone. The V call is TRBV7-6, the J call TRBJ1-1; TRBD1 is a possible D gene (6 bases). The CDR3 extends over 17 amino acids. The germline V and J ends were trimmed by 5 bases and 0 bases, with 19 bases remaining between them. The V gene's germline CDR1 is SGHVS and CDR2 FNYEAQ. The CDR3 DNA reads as TGTGCCAGCAGCCGGACAGCCAAGGGGGGGATGAACACTGAAGCTTTCTTT. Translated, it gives CASSRTAKGGMNTEAFF.

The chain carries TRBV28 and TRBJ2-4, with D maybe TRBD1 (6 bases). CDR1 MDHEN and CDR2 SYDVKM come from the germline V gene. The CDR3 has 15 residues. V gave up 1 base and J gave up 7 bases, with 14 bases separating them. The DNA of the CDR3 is TGTGCCAGCAGTTTATCTTCACAGGGAAACAACATTCAGTACTTC. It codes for CASSLSSQGNNIQYF.

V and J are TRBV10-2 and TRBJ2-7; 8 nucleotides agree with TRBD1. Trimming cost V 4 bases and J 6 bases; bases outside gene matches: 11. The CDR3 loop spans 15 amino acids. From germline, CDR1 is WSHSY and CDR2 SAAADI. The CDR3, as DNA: TGCGCCAGCAGTGGAATTCGGACAGGGAACGCCGAGCAGTACTTC. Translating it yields CASSGIRTGNAEQYF.

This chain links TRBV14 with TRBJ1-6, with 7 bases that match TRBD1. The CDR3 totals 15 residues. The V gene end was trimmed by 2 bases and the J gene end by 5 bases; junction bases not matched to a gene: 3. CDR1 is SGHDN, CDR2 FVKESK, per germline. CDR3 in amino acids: CASSQLQGDNSPLHF. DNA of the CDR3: TGTGCCAGCAGCCAACTGCAGGGGGATAATTCACCCCTCCACTTT.

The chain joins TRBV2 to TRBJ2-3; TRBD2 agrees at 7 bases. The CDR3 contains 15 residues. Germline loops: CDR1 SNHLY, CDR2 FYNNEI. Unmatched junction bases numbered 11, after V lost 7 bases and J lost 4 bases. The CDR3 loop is CASTPGRGSADTQYF. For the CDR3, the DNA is TGTGCCAGCACCCCGGGGAGGGGTTCAGCAGATACGCAGTATTTT. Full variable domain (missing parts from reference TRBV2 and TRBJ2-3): EPEVTQTPSHQVTQMGQEVILRCVPISNHLYFYWYRQILGQKVEFLVSFYNNEISEKSEIFDDQFSVERPDGSNFTLKIRSTKLEDSAMYFCASTPGRGSADTQYFGPGTRLTVL.

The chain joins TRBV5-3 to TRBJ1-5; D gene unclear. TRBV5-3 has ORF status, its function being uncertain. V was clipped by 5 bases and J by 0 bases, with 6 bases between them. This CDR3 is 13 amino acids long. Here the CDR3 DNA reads TGTGCCAGAAGACGGTATAGCAATCAGCCCCAGCATTTT. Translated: CARRRYSNQPQHF.

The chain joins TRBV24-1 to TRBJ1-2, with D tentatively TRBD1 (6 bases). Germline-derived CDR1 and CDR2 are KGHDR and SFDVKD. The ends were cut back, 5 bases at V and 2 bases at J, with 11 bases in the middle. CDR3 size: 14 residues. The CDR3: CATSVHGTNYGYTF. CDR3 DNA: TGTGCCACCAGTGTCCACGGGACAAACTATGGCTACACCTTC.

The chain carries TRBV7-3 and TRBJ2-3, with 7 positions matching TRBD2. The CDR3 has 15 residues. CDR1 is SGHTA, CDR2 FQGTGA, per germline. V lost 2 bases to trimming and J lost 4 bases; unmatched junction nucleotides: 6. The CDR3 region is CASSLFGRGADTQYF. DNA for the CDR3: TGTGCCAGCAGCTTATTTGGTCGGGGGGCAGATACGCAGTATTTT.

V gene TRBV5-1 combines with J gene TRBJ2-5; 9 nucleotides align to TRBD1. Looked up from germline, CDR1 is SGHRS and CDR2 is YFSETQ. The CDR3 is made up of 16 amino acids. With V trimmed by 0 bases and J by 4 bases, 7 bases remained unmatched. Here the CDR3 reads CASSLVGGQGIETQYF. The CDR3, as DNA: TGCGCCAGCAGCTTGGTAGGGGGACAGGGAATAGAGACCCAGTACTTC.

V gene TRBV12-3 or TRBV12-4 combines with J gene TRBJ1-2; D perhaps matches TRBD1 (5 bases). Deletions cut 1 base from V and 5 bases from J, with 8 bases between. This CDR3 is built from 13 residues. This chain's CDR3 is CASSLGQYYGYTF. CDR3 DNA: TGTGCCAGCAGTTTAGGACAGTATTATGGCTACACCTTC.

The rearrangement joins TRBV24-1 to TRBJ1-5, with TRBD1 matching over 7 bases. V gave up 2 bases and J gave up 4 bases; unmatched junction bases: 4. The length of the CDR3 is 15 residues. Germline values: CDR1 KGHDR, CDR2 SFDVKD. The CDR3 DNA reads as TGTGCCACCAGTGATTCCGGGACAGCTAATCAGCCCCAGCATTTT. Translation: CATSDSGTANQPQHF.

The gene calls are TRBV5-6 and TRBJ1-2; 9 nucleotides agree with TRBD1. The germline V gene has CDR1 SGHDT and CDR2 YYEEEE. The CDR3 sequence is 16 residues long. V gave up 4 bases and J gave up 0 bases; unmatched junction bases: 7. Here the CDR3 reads CASSPDRGQANYGYTF. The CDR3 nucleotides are TGTGCCAGCAGCCCGGACAGGGGCCAAGCTAACTATGGCTACACCTTC. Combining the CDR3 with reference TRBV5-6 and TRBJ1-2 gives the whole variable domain DAGVTQSPTHLIKTRGQQVTLRCSPKSGHDTVSWYQQALGQGPQFIFQYYEEEERQRGNFPDRFSGHQFPNYSSELNVNALLLGDSALYLCASSPDRGQANYGYTFGSGTRLTVV.

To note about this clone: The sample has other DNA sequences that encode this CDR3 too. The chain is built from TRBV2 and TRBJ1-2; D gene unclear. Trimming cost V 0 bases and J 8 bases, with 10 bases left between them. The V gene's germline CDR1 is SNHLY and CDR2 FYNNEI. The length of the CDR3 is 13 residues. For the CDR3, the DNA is TGTGCCAGCAGTGAAGCAGGAGGCTACGGCTACACCTTC. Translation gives CASSEAGGYGYTF.

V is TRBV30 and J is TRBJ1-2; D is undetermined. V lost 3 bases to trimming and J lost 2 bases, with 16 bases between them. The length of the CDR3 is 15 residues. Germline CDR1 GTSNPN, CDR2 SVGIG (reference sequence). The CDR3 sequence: CAWRRAPASNYGYTF. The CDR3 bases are TGTGCCTGGAGGCGGGCCCCAGCTTCAAACTATGGCTACACCTTC.

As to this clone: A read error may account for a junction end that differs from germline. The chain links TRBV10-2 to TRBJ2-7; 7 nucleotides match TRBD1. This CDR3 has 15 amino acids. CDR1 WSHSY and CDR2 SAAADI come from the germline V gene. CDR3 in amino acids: CASTLPDRLTYEQYF. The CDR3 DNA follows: TGCGCCAGCACTCTCCCGGACAGGTTAACCTACGAACAGTACTTC.

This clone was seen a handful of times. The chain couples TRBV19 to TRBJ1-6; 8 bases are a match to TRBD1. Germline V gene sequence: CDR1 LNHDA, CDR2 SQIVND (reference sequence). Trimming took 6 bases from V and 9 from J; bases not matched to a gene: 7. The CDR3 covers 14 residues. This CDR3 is CASSVQGGGSPLHF. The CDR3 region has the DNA TGTGCCAGTAGCGTACAGGGGGGCGGTTCACCCCTCCACTTT.

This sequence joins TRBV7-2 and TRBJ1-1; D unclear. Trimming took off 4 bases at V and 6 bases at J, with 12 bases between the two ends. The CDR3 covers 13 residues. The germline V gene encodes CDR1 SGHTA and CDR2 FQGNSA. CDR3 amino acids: CASSSRPISEAFF. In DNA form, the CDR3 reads TGTGCCAGCAGCTCTAGACCGATTTCTGAAGCTTTCTTT.

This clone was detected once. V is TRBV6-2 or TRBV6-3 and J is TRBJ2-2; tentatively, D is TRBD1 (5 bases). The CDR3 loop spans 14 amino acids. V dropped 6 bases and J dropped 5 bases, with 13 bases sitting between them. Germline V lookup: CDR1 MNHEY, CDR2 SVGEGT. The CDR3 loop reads CASSDLRQTGELFF. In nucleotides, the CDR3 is TGTGCCAGCAGCGATCTGAGACAGACCGGGGAGCTGTTTTTT.

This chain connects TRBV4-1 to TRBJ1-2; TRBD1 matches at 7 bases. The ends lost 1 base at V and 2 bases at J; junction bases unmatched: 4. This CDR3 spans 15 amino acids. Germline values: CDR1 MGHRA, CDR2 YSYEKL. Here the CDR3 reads CASSQVPQGNYGYTF. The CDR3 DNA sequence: TGCGCCAGCAGCCAAGTCCCACAGGGGAACTATGGCTACACCTTC.

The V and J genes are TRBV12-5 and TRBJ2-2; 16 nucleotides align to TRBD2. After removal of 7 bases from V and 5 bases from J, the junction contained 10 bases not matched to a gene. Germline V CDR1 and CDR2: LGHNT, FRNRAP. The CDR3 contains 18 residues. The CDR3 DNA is TGTGCTAGTGACACCGGGACTAGCGGGGGGGCAGGGACCGGGGAGCTGTTTTTT. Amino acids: CASDTGTSGGAGTGELFF. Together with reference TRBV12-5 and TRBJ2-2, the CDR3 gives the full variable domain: DARVTQTPRHKVTEMGQEVTMRCQPILGHNTVFWYRQTMMQGLELLAYFRNRAPLDDSGMPKDRFSAEMPDATLATLKIQPSEPRDSAVYFCASDTGTSGGAGTGELFFGEGSRLTVL.

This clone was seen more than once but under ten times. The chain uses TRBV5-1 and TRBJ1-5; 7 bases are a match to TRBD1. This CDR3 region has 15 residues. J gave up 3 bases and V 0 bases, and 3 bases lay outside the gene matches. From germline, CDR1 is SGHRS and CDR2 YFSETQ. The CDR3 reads CASSLGGTANQPQHF. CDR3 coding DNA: TGCGCCAGCAGCTTGGGTGGGACAGCCAATCAGCCCCAGCATTTT.

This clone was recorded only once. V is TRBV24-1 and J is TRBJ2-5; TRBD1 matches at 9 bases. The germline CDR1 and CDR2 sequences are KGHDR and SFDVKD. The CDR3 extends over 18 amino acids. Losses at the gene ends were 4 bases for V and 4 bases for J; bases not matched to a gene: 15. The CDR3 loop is CATSEPPGQGSGAETQYF. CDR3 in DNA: TGTGCCACCAGTGAACCGCCGGGACAGGGTTCTGGGGCAGAGACCCAGTACTTC.

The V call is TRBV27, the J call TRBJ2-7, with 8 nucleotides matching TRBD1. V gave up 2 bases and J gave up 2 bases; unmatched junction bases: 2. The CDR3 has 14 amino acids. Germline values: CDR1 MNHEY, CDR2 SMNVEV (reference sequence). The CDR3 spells CASSLSRGPYEQYF. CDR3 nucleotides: TGTGCCAGCAGTTTAAGCAGGGGGCCCTACGAGCAGTACTTC.

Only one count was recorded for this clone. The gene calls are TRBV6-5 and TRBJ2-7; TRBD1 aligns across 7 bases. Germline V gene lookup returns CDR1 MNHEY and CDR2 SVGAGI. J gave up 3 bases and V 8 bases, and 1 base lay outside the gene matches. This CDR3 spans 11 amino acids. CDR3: CASGTVYEQYF. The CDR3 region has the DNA TGTGCCAGCGGGACAGTCTACGAGCAGTACTTC.